This TCR beta chain was sequenced in a study of blood T cell repertoires in COVID-19. TCRdb's copy holds only in-frame clones and misses some; the assay was immunoSEQ multiplex PCR. The sample has 280,000 or so clones, approximately 90% seen once. The CDR3 is 18 amino acids. With 1 base clipped from V and 0 bases from J, the junction kept 9 bases outside the gene matches. Germline V gene lookup returns CDR1 LNHDA and CDR2 SQIVND (reference sequence). V gene TRBV19 combines with J gene TRBJ2-5; 9 bases map to TRBD2. Sequencing was done on a sample of PBMCs or T cells enriched from blood (not recorded which). The source of this sequence is a woman in her 40s who had recovered from COVID-19. The CDR3 nucleotides read TGTGCCAGTAGTATAGTGGCTAGCGGGGCCCAGTACCAAGAGACCCAGTACTTC. Residues: CASSIVASGAQYQETQYF.